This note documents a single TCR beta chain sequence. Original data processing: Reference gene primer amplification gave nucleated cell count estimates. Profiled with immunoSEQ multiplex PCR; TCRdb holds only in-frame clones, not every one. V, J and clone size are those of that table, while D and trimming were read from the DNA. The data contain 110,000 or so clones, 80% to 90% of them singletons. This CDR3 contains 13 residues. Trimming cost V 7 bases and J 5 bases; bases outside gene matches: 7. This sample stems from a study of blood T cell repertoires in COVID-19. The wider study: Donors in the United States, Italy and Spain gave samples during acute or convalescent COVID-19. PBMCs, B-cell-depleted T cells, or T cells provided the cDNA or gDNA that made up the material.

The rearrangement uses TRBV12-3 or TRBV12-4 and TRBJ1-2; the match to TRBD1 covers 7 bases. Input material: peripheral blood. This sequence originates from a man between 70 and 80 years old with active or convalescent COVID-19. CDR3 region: CASTATGTYGYTF. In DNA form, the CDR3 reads TGTGCCAGCACCGCGACAGGGACTTATGGCTACACCTTC.